Detailed here is one T cell receptor (beta chain). Trimming stripped 4 bases from V and 0 bases from J, with 10 bases between. The CDR3 runs to 14 residues. The germline V gene has CDR1 SGHRS and CDR2 YFSETQ. RNA transcripts provided the source from which TCR beta CDR3 regions were amplified. The HTBI set primed first-round TCR CDR3 RT-PCR. Each CDR3 protein gets one entry after TCRdb re-called the multiplex PCR reads with MiXCR. The sample contains around 250,000 distinct CDR3 sequences, approximately 14% of which appear only once. Ahead of any ophthalmopathy symptoms, the blood sample was obtained at the first diagnosis of hyperthyroidism. The data derive from a study of T cells in Graves' hyperthyroidism and ophthalmopathy.

Material for sequencing was blood. The chain couples TRBV5-1 to TRBJ1-2; TRBD1 might be the D (6 bases). The receptor was isolated from a woman in her 40s with Graves' hyperthyroidism that later progressed to Graves' ophthalmopathy. The DNA for the CDR3 is TGCGCCAGCAGCATGGACAGTACTAACTATGGCTACACCTTC. It encodes CASSMDSTNYGYTF.